The T cell receptor beta chain described here comes from a study of Ad26.COV2.S vaccination and SARS-CoV-2 variants. Study-level findings and limits: CD8+ and CD4+ T cells specific for spike reportedly responded with substantial breadth after vaccination. Assessments of TCR breadth and depth may have underestimated the total T cell responses. For non-spike TCRs, breadth in vaccine recipients resembled that in placebo recipients. Individuals receiving vaccine had higher spike-specific TCR breadth than placebo recipients did.

Note on this clone: Its target is not known.

Germline loops: CDR1 DFQATT, CDR2 SNEGSKA (reference sequence). This CDR3 has 17 residues. The ends were cut back, 3 bases at V and 1 base at J, with 16 bases in the middle. Method: immunoSEQ multiplex PCR; TCRdb's copy keeps in-frame clones and lacks some. The sample consists of over 110,000 clones, roughly 85% of them appearing once. The receptor's source is a human donor who had recovered from COVID-19. Here the sequenced sample was peripheral blood, taken after recovery from COVID-19. The rearrangement joins TRBV20-1 to TRBJ1-6, with D possibly TRBD1 on 5 matching bases. Here the CDR3 DNA reads TGCAGTGCTAGTGACGGGGCAGACGTTTCCTATAATTCACCCCTCCACTTT. Its translation is CSASDGADVSYNSPLHF.